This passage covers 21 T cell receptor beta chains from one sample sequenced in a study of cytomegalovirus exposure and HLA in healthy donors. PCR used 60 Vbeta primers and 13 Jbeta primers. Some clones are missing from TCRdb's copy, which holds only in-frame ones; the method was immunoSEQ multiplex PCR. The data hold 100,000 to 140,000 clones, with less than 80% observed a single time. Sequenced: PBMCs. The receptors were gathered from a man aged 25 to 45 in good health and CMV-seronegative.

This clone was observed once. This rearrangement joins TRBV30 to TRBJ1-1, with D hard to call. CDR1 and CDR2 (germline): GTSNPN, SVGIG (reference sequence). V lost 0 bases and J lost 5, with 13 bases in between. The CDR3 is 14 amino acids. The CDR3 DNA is TGTGCCTGGAGTGTGCAGCCGGGTGGGACTGAAGCTTTCTTT. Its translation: CAWSVQPGGTEAFF.

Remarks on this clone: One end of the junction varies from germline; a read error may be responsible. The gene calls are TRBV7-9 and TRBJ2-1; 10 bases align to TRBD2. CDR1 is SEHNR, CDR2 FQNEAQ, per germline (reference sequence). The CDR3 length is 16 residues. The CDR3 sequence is CSSSLDIAGGLNEQFF. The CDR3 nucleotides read TGTTCCAGCAGCTTAGATATAGCGGGAGGACTCAATGAGCAGTTCTTC.

CDR3 in amino acids: CAIWEPRHTEAFF. The CDR3 bases are TGTGCCATCTGGGAGCCGAGACACACTGAAGCTTTCTTT. V is TRBV7-9 and J is TRBJ1-1; D ambiguous. The CDR3 is made up of 13 amino acids. Trimming pared 10 bases from V and 3 bases from J, leaving 15 bases between. Per germline, CDR1 SEHNR and CDR2 FQNEAQ (reference sequence).

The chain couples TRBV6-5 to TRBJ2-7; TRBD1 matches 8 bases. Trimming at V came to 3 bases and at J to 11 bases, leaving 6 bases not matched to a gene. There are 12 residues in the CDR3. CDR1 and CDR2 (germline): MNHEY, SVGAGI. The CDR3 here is CASSYGPGQEYF. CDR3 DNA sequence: TGTGCCAGCAGTTATGGTCCGGGACAGGAGTACTTC.

DNA of the CDR3: TGTGCCAGCAGTGGATCTACAAGGGGCACTAATAGCAATCAGCCCCAGCATTTT. It is translated as CASSGSTRGTNSNQPQHF. The V call is TRBV28, the J call TRBJ1-5, with D perhaps matching TRBD1 (5 bases). This CDR3 is built from 18 residues. V dropped 5 bases and J dropped 0 bases, with 20 bases sitting between them. The germline V gene encodes CDR1 MDHEN and CDR2 SYDVKM.

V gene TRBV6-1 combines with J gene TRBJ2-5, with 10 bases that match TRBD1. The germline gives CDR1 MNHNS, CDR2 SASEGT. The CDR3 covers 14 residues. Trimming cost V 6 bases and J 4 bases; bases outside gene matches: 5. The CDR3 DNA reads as TGTGCCAGCAGATCGGGACAGGGGCGAGAGACCCAGTACTTC. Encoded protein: CASRSGQGRETQYF.

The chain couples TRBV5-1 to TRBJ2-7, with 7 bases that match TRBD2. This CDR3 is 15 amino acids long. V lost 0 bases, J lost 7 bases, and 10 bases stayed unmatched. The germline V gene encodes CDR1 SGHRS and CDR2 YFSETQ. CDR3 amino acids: CASSLEVAGAVEQYF. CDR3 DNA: TGCGCCAGCAGCTTGGAAGTCGCGGGAGCGGTAGAGCAGTACTTC.

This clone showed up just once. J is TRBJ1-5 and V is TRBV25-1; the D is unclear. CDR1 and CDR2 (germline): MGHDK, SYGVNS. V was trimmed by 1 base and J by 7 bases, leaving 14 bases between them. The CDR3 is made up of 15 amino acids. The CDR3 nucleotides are TGTGCCAGCAGTGAATCGGGTCAGCCATCCCAGCCCCAGCATTTT. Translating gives CASSESGQPSQPQHF. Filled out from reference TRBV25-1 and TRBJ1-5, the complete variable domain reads EADIYQTPRYLVIGTGKKITLECSQTMGHDKMYWYQQDPGMELHLIHYSYGVNSTEKGDLSSESTVSRIRTEHFPLTLESARPSHTSQYLCASSESGQPSQPQHFGDGTRLSIL.

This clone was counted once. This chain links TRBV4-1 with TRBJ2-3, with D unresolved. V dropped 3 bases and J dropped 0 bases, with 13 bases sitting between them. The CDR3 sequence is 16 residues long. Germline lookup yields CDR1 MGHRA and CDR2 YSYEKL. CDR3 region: CASSHLSASSTDTQYF. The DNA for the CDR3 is TGCGCCAGCAGCCACCTCTCCGCGTCTAGCACAGATACGCAGTATTTT.

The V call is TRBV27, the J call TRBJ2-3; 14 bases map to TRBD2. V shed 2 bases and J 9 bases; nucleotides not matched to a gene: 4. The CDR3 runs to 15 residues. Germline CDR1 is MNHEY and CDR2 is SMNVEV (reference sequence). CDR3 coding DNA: TGTGCCAGCAGTTTACAGACTAGCGGGAGGGCCACGCAGTATTTT. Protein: CASSLQTSGRATQYF.

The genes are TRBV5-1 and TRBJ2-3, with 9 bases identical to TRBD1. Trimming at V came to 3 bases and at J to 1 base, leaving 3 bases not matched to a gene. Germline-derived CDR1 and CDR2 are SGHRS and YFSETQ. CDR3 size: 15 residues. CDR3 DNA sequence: TGCGCCAGCAGCTCGGGGGACAGGGGCACAGATACGCAGTATTTT. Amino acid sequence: CASSSGDRGTDTQYF.

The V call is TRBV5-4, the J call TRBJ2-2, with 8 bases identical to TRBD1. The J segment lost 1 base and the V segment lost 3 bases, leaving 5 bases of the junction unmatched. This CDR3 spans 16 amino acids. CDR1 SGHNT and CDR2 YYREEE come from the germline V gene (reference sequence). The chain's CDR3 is CASSSPGTGNTGELFF. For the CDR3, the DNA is TGTGCCAGCAGCTCCCCGGGGACAGGGAACACCGGGGAGCTGTTTTTT.

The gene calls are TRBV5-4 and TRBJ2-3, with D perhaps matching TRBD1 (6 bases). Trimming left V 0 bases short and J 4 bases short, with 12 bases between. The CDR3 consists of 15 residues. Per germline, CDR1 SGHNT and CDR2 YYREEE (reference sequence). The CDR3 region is CASSLDRAPADTQYF. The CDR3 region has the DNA TGTGCCAGCAGCTTGGACAGGGCTCCAGCAGATACGCAGTATTTT.

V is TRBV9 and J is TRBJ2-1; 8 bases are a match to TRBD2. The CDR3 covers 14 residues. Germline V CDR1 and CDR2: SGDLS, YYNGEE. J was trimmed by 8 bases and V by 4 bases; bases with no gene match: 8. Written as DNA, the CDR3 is TGTGCCAGCAGCAGTATAGCGGGATTGGATGAGCAGTTCTTC. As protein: CASSSIAGLDEQFF.

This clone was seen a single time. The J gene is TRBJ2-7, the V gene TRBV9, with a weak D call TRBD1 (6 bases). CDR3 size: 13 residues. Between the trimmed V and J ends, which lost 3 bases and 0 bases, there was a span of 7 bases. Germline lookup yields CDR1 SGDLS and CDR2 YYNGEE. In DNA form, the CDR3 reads TGTGCCAGCAGCGGGACAGTCTCCTACGAGCAGTACTTC. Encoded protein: CASSGTVSYEQYF.

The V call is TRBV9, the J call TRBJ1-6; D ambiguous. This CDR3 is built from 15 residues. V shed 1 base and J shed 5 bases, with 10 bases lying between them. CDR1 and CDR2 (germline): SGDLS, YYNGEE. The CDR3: CASSVRAGDNSPLHF. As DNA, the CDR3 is TGTGCCAGCAGCGTAAGAGCCGGGGATAATTCACCCCTCCACTTT.

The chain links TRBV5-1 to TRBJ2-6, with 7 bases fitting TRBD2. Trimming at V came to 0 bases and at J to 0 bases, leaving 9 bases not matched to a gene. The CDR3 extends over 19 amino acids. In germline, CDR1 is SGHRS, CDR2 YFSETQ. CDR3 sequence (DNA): TGCGCCAGCAGCTTGGCCGCGGCTAGCGGAAACTCTGGGGCCAACGTCCTGACTTTC. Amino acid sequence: CASSLAAASGNSGANVLTF. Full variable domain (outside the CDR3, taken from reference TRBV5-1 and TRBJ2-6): KAGVTQTPRYLIKTRGQQVTLSCSPISGHRSVSWYQQTPGQGLQFLFEYFSETQRNKGNFPGRFSGRQFSNSRSEMNVSTLELGDSALYLCASSLAAASGNSGANVLTFGAGSRLTVL.

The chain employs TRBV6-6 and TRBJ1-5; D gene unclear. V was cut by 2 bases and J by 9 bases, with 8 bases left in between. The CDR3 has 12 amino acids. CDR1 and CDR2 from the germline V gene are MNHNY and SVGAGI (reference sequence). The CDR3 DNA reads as TGTGCCAGCAGTTACGGGGAGGGGCCCCAGCATTTT. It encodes CASSYGEGPQHF.

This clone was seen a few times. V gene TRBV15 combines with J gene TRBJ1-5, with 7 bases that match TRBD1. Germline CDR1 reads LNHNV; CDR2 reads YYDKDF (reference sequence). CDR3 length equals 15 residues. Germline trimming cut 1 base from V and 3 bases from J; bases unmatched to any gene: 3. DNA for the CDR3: TGTGCCACCAGCAGAGGAGGGGGCCTCAATCAGCCCCAGCATTTT. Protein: CATSRGGGLNQPQHF.

As DNA, the CDR3 is TGTGCCAGCAGTTACTCATCCCCTGTGGGAGACTACGAGCAGTACTTC. Its protein product is CASSYSSPVGDYEQYF. This chain links TRBV6-5 with TRBJ2-5, with a possible D match to TRBD2 (5 bases). The better agreement between TRBJ2-7 and the DNA end casts doubt on the J call. The CDR3 is 16 residues long. Germline V gives CDR1 MNHEY, CDR2 SVGAGI.

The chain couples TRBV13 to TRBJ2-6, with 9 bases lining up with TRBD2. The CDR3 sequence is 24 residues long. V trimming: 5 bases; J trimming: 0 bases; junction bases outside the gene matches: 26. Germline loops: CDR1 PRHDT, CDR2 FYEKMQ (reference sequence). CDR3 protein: CASSPISPAGGIKTFRSGANVLTF. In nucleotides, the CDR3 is TGTGCCAGCAGCCCCATATCCCCGGCGGGAGGGATAAAAACATTTCGCTCTGGGGCCAACGTCCTGACTTTC.